A selection of T cell receptor beta chains follows, all from one sample in a study of cytomegalovirus exposure and HLA in healthy donors. The assay was immunoSEQ multiplex PCR, and TCRdb's table has in-frame clones only and misses some. The table includes about 130,000 clones, approximately 82% detected once. Sequenced: PBMCs. These receptors all come from a man aged 25 to 45 in good health and CMV-seropositive. The conserved cysteine and the conserved F or W are not part of the CDR3 here.

>TRBV5-4|TRBJ2-1|9
ASSSLYEQF
>TRBV6-4|TRBJ2-2|10
ASTGFTGELF
>TRBV5-4|TRBJ1-2|13
ASSQGTDPNYGYT
>TRBV5-4|TRBJ2-5|11
ASSSGGKETQY
>TRBV9|TRBJ1-2|11
ASSLRDKSGYT
>TRBV20-1|TRBJ2-1|8
SATYNEQF
>TRBV7-8|TRBJ2-2|16
ASSLEQSTSGITGELF
>TRBV6-6|TRBJ1-2|12
ASSPIQGFYGYT
>TRBV7-9|TRBJ1-4|14
ASILLSGTTNEKLF
>TRBV27|TRBJ1-5|13
ASRLGTADHQPQH
>TRBV5-4|TRBJ2-1|15
ASSLSGGDPYYNEQF
>TRBV5-5|TRBJ2-7|14
ASSGVAGGSRYEQY
>TRBV19|TRBJ2-5|11
ASSPGHTETQY
>TRBV19|TRBJ1-1|9
ASLAGTEAF
>TRBV19|TRBJ2-5|14
ASSTQAGGIQETQY
>TRBV9|TRBJ2-1|10
ASSVVQNEQF
>TRBV25-1|TRBJ1-1|14
ASSDHRDRGVPEAF
>TRBV27|TRBJ2-1|16
ASSLSRSLRTPGNEQF
>TRBV11-1|TRBJ2-1|14
ASSPIAGSRGDEQF
>TRBV15|TRBJ1-2|14
ATSRDLVGAGDGYT
>TRBV4-1|TRBJ2-3|13
ASSQIRGVTDTQY
>TRBV5-4|TRBJ2-5|13
ASSSGTGNQETQY
>TRBV9|TRBJ1-2|13
ASSQGQFPIYGYT
>TRBV9|TRBJ2-3|11
ASSAIPTDTQY
>TRBV11-3|TRBJ1-1|13
ASSLGGGLNTEAF
>TRBV7-7|TRBJ2-1|13
ASSLTGVPYNEQF
>TRBV5-1|TRBJ2-2|14
ASSPGGRRQTGELF
>TRBV4-2|TRBJ2-1|11
ASSQDKLNEQF
>TRBV7-2|TRBJ2-3|13
ASSPSGTSTDTQY
>TRBV7-3|TRBJ1-5|13
ASSRKGGVNQPQH
>TRBV7-2|TRBJ2-1|10
ASSPTDRRQF
>TRBV29-1|TRBJ2-4|11
SARRGMEVIQY
>TRBV5-1|TRBJ1-3|15
ASSLVGQGNSGNTIY
>TRBV30|TRBJ2-5|13
AWSVQAGGRETQY
>TRBV6-6|TRBJ1-2|10
ASKGVNYGYT
>TRBV11-3|TRBJ1-1|13
ASSLDARGGTEAF
>TRBV19|TRBJ1-6|14
ASSPTGRSYNSPLH